This T cell receptor (beta chain) was captured by sequencing in a study of T cell repertoires in cytomegalovirus infection. About the study: The public TCR beta signatures pointed to both CMV infection and matching HLA type. Whole-study results and caveats: HLA-C-restricted CMV-specific TCR beta clonotypes prevailed in the ex vivo response.

TCRdb reanalysed the reads using MiXCR and keeps one entry per CDR3 protein. The sample yields tens of thousands of distinct CDR3 sequences, 28% seen once. The CDR3 extends over 16 amino acids. Points on this clonotype: Its antigen is unknown. At one end the junction does not follow the germline gene, possibly because of a read error.

V gene TRBV5-3 combines with J gene TRBJ2-7; the match to TRBD2 covers 10 bases. Being an ORF, TRBV5-3 has a function that is uncertain. The receptor's source is a human donor in good health (CMV status not recorded). Some clones in this sample may be carry-over from other donors' samples. Specimen: CD8+ T cells from cultured PBMCs, collected from culture after CMV antigen stimulation. The CDR3 region has the DNA TGTGCCAGCAGCTTCCTAGCGGGAGAGGGGCTTGTCGAGCAGTACTTC. Translated, it gives CASSFLAGEGLVEQYF.